The 15 T cell receptor beta chains in this list originate from one sample, sequenced in a study of blood T cell repertoires in COVID-19. TCRdb keeps only in-frame clones here, not all; method: immunoSEQ multiplex PCR. This table holds 150,000 to 200,000 clones, around 86% found once. Specimen: peripheral blood. These receptors were taken from a middle-aged woman with acute or convalescent COVID-19.

The chain recombines TRBV7-9 with TRBJ2-1; 10 positions match TRBD2. The V segment lost 5 bases and the J segment 9 bases; nucleotides outside the gene matches: 7. The CDR3 runs 14 residues. CDR1 and CDR2 from the germline V gene are SEHNR and FQNEAQ (reference sequence). The CDR3 reads CASSIDSGGSEQFF. Here the CDR3 DNA reads TGTGCCAGCAGCATCGATAGCGGGGGGAGTGAGCAGTTCTTC. Supplemented by reference TRBV7-9 and TRBJ2-1, the full variable domain reads DTGVSQNPRHKITKRGQNVTFRCDPISEHNRLYWYRQTLGQGPEFLTYFQNEAQLEKSRLLSDRFSAERPKGSFSTLEIQRTEQGDSAMYLCASSIDSGGSEQFFGPGTRLTVL.

V is TRBV27 and J is TRBJ2-6, with D unresolved. The CDR3 loop spans 17 amino acids. In germline, CDR1 is MNHEY, CDR2 SMNVEV (reference sequence). Trimming pared 0 bases from V and 2 bases from J, leaving 11 bases between. The CDR3 spells CASSLSAGTTGANVLTF. The CDR3 DNA sequence: TGTGCCAGCAGTTTATCGGCAGGAACGACTGGGGCCAACGTCCTGACTTTC.

V gene TRBV7-9 combines with J gene TRBJ1-2; no definite D call. CDR1 SEHNR and CDR2 FQNEAQ come from the germline V gene (reference sequence). The CDR3 contains 14 residues. The germline V and J ends were trimmed by 5 bases and 0 bases, with 10 bases remaining between them. The CDR3 DNA follows: TGTGCCAGCAGCATGGTAGAAACTAACTATGGCTACACCTTC. Protein sequence: CASSMVETNYGYTF.

V usage is TRBV28 and J usage is TRBJ2-7; a weak D match, TRBD2 (5 bases). From germline, CDR1 is MDHEN and CDR2 SYDVKM. V shed 3 bases and J shed 0 bases, with 9 bases lying between them. The CDR3 is made up of 14 amino acids. CDR3 sequence reads: CASSFAGSSYEQYF. The DNA for the CDR3 is TGTGCCAGCAGTTTTGCGGGTAGCTCCTACGAGCAGTACTTC.

V is TRBV2 and J is TRBJ2-4, with D maybe TRBD1 (5 bases). The V gene's germline CDR1 is SNHLY and CDR2 FYNNEI. The CDR3 is made up of 15 amino acids. Trimming cost V 0 bases and J 8 bases, with 14 bases left between them. This chain's CDR3 is CASSEANRFLDIQYF. The DNA for the CDR3 is TGTGCCAGCAGTGAAGCAAACAGGTTCCTCGACATTCAGTACTTC.

This clone was seen once. This rearrangement joins TRBV19 to TRBJ1-4; TRBD1 aligns across 9 bases. This CDR3 spans 14 amino acids. Per germline, CDR1 LNHDA and CDR2 SQIVND (reference sequence). The V segment lost 5 bases and the J segment 7 bases; nucleotides outside the gene matches: 5. CDR3 in DNA: TGTGCCAGTAGTGTCGGGACAGGGTTTGAAAAACTGTTTTTT. The encoded protein is CASSVGTGFEKLFF.

This clone was seen a single time. The CDR3 reads CASSPPAGRGTNEKLFF. CDR3 DNA: TGTGCCAGCAGCCCCCCCGCGGGGCGGGGAACTAATGAAAAACTGTTTTTT. This chain connects TRBV5-6 to TRBJ1-4; weak D call: TRBD1 (5 bases). The V gene's germline CDR1 is SGHDT and CDR2 YYEEEE. V lost 4 bases to trimming and J lost 1 base, with 17 bases between them. CDR3 length equals 17 residues.

The chain uses TRBV20-1 and TRBJ1-3; possibly TRBD1 for D (5 bases). Trimming took 3 bases from V and 2 from J, leaving 11 bases between them. The germline gives CDR1 DFQATT, CDR2 SNEGSKA (reference sequence). This CDR3 has 14 residues. The chain's CDR3 is CSASQGVPGNTIYF. The CDR3 DNA reads as TGCAGTGCTAGTCAAGGGGTTCCTGGAAACACCATATATTTT.

The rearrangement uses TRBV7-9 and TRBJ1-6, with D maybe TRBD1 (5 bases). The CDR3 loop spans 14 amino acids. V was shortened by 8 bases and J by 6 bases, with 14 bases between the two germline ends. CDR1 and CDR2 from the germline V gene are SEHNR and FQNEAQ (reference sequence). CDR3 sequence (DNA): TGTGCCAGCTCGTCAGGGATGTCTAATTCACCCCTCCACTTT. As protein: CASSSGMSNSPLHF.

V is TRBV6-1 and J is TRBJ2-1; D gene uncertain. Germline values: CDR1 MNHNS, CDR2 SASEGT. This CDR3 has 14 amino acids. V lost 2 bases, J lost 1 base, and 6 bases lay in between. This CDR3 is CASSESLSYNEQFF. For the CDR3, the DNA is TGTGCCAGCAGTGAATCCCTGTCCTACAATGAGCAGTTCTTC.

The rearrangement joins TRBV28 to TRBJ1-2; the D is unclear. This CDR3 comprises 13 residues. The germline V gene encodes CDR1 MDHEN and CDR2 SYDVKM. V dropped 4 bases and J dropped 4 bases, with 10 bases sitting between them. The CDR3: CASSSFRSYGYTF. In nucleotides, the CDR3 is TGTGCCAGCAGTTCTTTCCGGAGCTATGGCTACACCTTC.

J is TRBJ1-2 and V is TRBV2, with D uncertain. Germline V gene data show CDR1 as SNHLY and CDR2 as FYNNEI. The germline V and J ends were trimmed by 1 base and 0 bases, with 6 bases remaining between them. The CDR3 is made up of 14 amino acids. CDR3: CASSEEPPNYGYTF. The CDR3 nucleotides are TGTGCCAGCAGTGAAGAGCCCCCTAACTATGGCTACACCTTC.

This clone was picked up one time. The rearrangement uses TRBV3-1 (or the pseudogene TRBV3-2) and TRBJ1-3, with D unresolved. Germline V lookup: CDR1 LGHDT, CDR2 YNNKEL (reference sequence). Trimming stripped 3 bases from V and 4 bases from J, with 4 bases between. This CDR3 contains 12 residues. In nucleotides, the CDR3 is TGTGCCAGCAGCCAGGGCGGAAACACCATATATTTT. Translated, it gives CASSQGGNTIYF.

The chain couples TRBV28 to TRBJ1-6; perhaps TRBD1 as D (5 bases). Trimming stripped 6 bases from V and 7 bases from J, with 19 bases between. Germline CDR1 is MDHEN and CDR2 is SYDVKM. The CDR3 contains 16 residues. The CDR3 loop is CASSPGGGVQNSPLHF. DNA for the CDR3: TGTGCCAGCAGCCCCGGCGGAGGGGTCCAAAATTCACCCCTCCACTTT.

The chain recombines TRBV19 with TRBJ2-3; 7 nucleotides agree with TRBD1. CDR1 is LNHDA, CDR2 SQIVND, per germline (reference sequence). Trimming removed 0 bases from V and 0 bases from J; junction bases left unmatched: 12. This CDR3 is 19 amino acids long. CDR3 sequence: CASSIDGSYRGLSTDTQYF. DNA for the CDR3: TGTGCCAGTAGTATAGATGGCTCTTACAGGGGATTAAGCACAGATACGCAGTATTTT.